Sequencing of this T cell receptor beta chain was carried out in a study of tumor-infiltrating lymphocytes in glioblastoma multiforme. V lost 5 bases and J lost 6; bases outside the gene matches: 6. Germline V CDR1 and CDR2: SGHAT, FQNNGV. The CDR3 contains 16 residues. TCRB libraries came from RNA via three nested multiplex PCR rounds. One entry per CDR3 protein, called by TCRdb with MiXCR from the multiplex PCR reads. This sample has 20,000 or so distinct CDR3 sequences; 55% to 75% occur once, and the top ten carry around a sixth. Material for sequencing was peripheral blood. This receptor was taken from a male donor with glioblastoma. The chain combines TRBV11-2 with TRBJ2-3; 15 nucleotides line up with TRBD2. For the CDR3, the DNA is TGTGCCAGCAGCCCGGGGACTAGCGGGAGGTCGGATACGCAGTATTTT. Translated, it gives CASSPGTSGRSDTQYF.